These 32 T cell receptor beta chains were all obtained from the same sample, sequenced in a study of blood T cell repertoires in COVID-19. Here immunoSEQ multiplex PCR was the method, and the copy in TCRdb shows in-frame clones only, minus some. The table lists around 300,000 clones, around 87% of them singletons. Input material: PBMCs or T cells enriched from blood (not recorded which). These receptors originate from a woman between 25 and 40 years old who had recovered from COVID-19.

This clone was observed once. The V and J genes are TRBV7-8 and TRBJ2-5; 9 bases map to TRBD2. The germline CDR1 and CDR2 sequences are SGHVS and FQNEAQ. CDR3 length: 17 amino acids. J was trimmed by 1 base and V by 1 base; bases with no gene match: 7. The CDR3 reads CASSLEGASGVQETQYF. Written as DNA, the CDR3 is TGTGCCAGCAGCTTAGAGGGGGCTAGCGGGGTCCAAGAGACCCAGTACTTC.

The chain recombines TRBV12-3 or TRBV12-4 with TRBJ2-1, with 8 bases that match TRBD2. The CDR3 is 13 amino acids. V was clipped by 2 bases and J by 14 bases; unmatched bases: 8. CDR3 nucleotides: TGTGCCAGCAGTTTAAGTAGCGGGGCTATGGAGTTCTTC. Protein: CASSLSSGAMEFF.

V gene TRBV9 combines with J gene TRBJ1-2; D remains ambiguous. Germline V gene lookup returns CDR1 SGDLS and CDR2 YYNGEE. This CDR3 is built from 14 residues. Between the trimmed V and J ends, which lost 0 bases and 3 bases, there was a span of 9 bases. In nucleotides, the CDR3 is TGTGCCAGCAGCGTAGACCCGGGAGACTATGGCTACACCTTC. Translated: CASSVDPGDYGYTF.

This clone was detected only a few times. The rearrangement uses TRBV6-5 and TRBJ2-7; D is perhaps TRBD1 (6 bases). Trimming stripped 9 bases from V and 3 bases from J, with 12 bases between. CDR3 size: 12 residues. The germline CDR1 and CDR2 sequences are MNHEY and SVGAGI. This CDR3 is CASGTFSYEQYF. CDR3 coding DNA: TGTGCCAGTGGGACATTCAGCTACGAGCAGTACTTC.

The chain is built from TRBV7-9 and TRBJ1-6; a possible D gene is TRBD1 (5 bases). Per germline, CDR1 SEHNR and CDR2 FQNEAQ (reference sequence). The CDR3 runs to 16 residues. Trimming shortened V by 6 bases and J by 5 bases, and 17 bases separated the two germline ends. The chain's CDR3 is CASSRTTGYDNSPLHF. Here the CDR3 DNA reads TGTGCCAGCAGTCGTACAACAGGATACGATAATTCACCCCTCCACTTT.

The chain is built from TRBV6-5 and TRBJ1-2; 7 bases map to TRBD1. Germline values: CDR1 MNHEY, CDR2 SVGAGI. V lost 2 bases to trimming and J lost 8 bases; unmatched junction nucleotides: 14. This CDR3 is 16 amino acids long. The CDR3 DNA sequence: TGTGCCAGCAGTTACGAGGACAGGCCCTCCTCTTGGGGCTACACCTTC. Translating gives CASSYEDRPSSWGYTF.

The rearrangement joins TRBV7-2 to TRBJ2-7; 9 bases line up with TRBD1. The CDR3 length is 14 residues. V shed 6 bases and J 3 bases; nucleotides not matched to a gene: 6. Per the germline V gene, CDR1 is SGHTA and CDR2 is FQGNSA. The CDR3 reads CASRVDRGLYEQYF. For the CDR3, the DNA is TGTGCCAGCAGAGTGGACAGGGGCCTCTACGAGCAGTACTTC.

This clone was seen just once. The chain links TRBV6-4 to TRBJ1-3, with 8 bases matching TRBD1. The CDR3 extends over 14 amino acids. Losses at the gene ends were 6 bases for V and 4 bases for J; bases not matched to a gene: 5. CDR1 is MRHNA, CDR2 SNTAGT, per germline. CDR3 nucleotides: TGTGCCAGCAGCCTCGGACAGGGCGGAAACACCATATATTTT. Amino acid sequence: CASSLGQGGNTIYF.

V is TRBV7-9 and J is TRBJ1-1; TRBD1 aligns across 7 bases. The CDR3 sequence is 15 residues long. The ends lost 2 bases at V and 1 base at J; junction bases unmatched: 4. Germline V gene lookup returns CDR1 SEHNR and CDR2 FQNEAQ (reference sequence). The CDR3 DNA reads TGTGCCAGCAGCTTACCCACAGGGGCGAACACTGAAGCTTTCTTT. Its translation: CASSLPTGANTEAFF.

The V and J genes are TRBV5-1 and TRBJ2-7; 8 bases map to TRBD1. This CDR3 is 13 amino acids long. Looked up from germline, CDR1 is SGHRS and CDR2 is YFSETQ. With V trimmed by 3 bases and J by 5 bases, 4 bases remained unmatched. The DNA for the CDR3 is TGCGCCAGCAGCTCAGGACAGGGCGACGAGCAGTACTTC. This codes for CASSSGQGDEQYF.

The chain combines TRBV20-1 with TRBJ1-2; TRBD1 agrees at 8 bases. This CDR3 is 14 amino acids long. V lost 3 bases and J lost 8; bases outside the gene matches: 11. Germline V gene lookup returns CDR1 DFQATT and CDR2 SNEGSKA (reference sequence). This CDR3 is CSASSPGGGRGYTF. In DNA, the CDR3 is TGCAGTGCTAGTAGTCCAGGGGGCGGGCGCGGCTACACCTTC.

The chain uses TRBV6-5 and TRBJ2-2; weak D call: TRBD1 (6 bases). Germline CDR1 is MNHEY and CDR2 is SVGAGI. CDR3 size: 15 residues. V lost 2 bases and J 4 bases, leaving 11 bases between the germline ends. CDR3 in amino acids: CASSYNRAATGELFF. As DNA, the CDR3 is TGTGCCAGCAGTTACAACAGGGCCGCCACCGGGGAGCTGTTTTTT.

The chain links TRBV27 to TRBJ1-1, with no clear D. The CDR3 covers 13 residues. V lost 5 bases, J lost 0 bases, and 7 bases lay in between. Germline loops: CDR1 MNHEY, CDR2 SMNVEV (reference sequence). Here the CDR3 DNA reads TGTGCCAGCAGTCTCTTAATGAACACTGAAGCTTTCTTT. Its protein is CASSLLMNTEAFF.

The V gene is TRBV5-1, the J gene TRBJ1-2; 8 bases are a match to TRBD1. The CDR3 consists of 15 residues. The trim removed 4 bases at V and 7 bases at J, leaving 12 bases unmatched. Germline V lookup: CDR1 SGHRS, CDR2 YFSETQ. CDR3 DNA: TGCGCCAGCAGCCAAAGAGATTCAGGGGGCGGTGGCTACACCTTC. Translation gives CASSQRDSGGGGYTF.

This chain connects TRBV18 to TRBJ2-1; possibly TRBD1 for D (5 bases). CDR3 length: 14 amino acids. The germline CDR1 and CDR2 sequences are KGHSH and LQKENI. The V end lost 3 bases, the J end lost 7 bases, and 13 bases lay between the germline ends. The CDR3 spells CASSPFVRVNEQFF. The CDR3 DNA sequence: TGTGCCAGCTCACCTTTTGTCAGGGTGAATGAGCAGTTCTTC.

The chain carries TRBV27 and TRBJ2-1; D gene ambiguous. Germline CDR1 and CDR2: MNHEY and SMNVEV (reference sequence). Trimming took 0 bases from V and 3 from J, leaving 15 bases between them. The CDR3 has 17 amino acids. This chain's CDR3 is CASSLSRSSRHYNEQFF. CDR3 nucleotide sequence: TGTGCCAGCAGTTTATCGAGGTCGTCGCGCCACTACAATGAGCAGTTCTTC.

This chain uses TRBV4-2 with TRBJ2-5; tentatively, D is TRBD1 (5 bases). Deletions cut 1 base from V and 4 bases from J, with 13 bases between. The CDR3 runs 15 residues. Germline values: CDR1 LGHNA, CDR2 YNFKEQ. The CDR3 DNA reads as TGTGCCAGCAGCCAAGGCGTGGGGCGCGGAGAGACCCAGTACTTC. It encodes CASSQGVGRGETQYF.

The chain carries TRBV6-5 and TRBJ2-1; TRBD1 aligns across 9 bases. CDR3 size: 15 residues. V shed 2 bases, J shed 7 bases, and the junction held 6 bases outside the gene matches. Germline CDR1 and CDR2: MNHEY and SVGAGI. CDR3 loop: CASSYQGTGLNEQFF. The CDR3 nucleotides read TGTGCCAGCAGTTACCAAGGGACAGGGTTGAATGAGCAGTTCTTC.

The chain uses TRBV18 and TRBJ2-5; 8 bases are shared with TRBD2. V trimming: 2 bases; J trimming: 7 bases; junction bases outside the gene matches: 9. The length of the CDR3 is 15 residues. Germline CDR1 KGHSH, CDR2 LQKENI. The CDR3 spells CASSPSGGVPGTQYF. The CDR3 coding sequence is TGTGCCAGCTCACCATCCGGGGGGGTCCCAGGGACCCAGTACTTC.

V gene TRBV20-1 combines with J gene TRBJ2-1; 7 positions agree with TRBD1. CDR3 length equals 11 residues. With V trimmed by 1 base and J by 15 bases, 6 bases remained unmatched. CDR1 is DFQATT and CDR2 is SNEGSKA in the germline V gene (reference sequence). The CDR3 reads CSARARQGRFF. DNA of the CDR3: TGCAGTGCTAGAGCTCGACAGGGCCGGTTCTTC.

The J gene is TRBJ2-7, the V gene TRBV30; the D gene is possibly TRBD1 (5 bases). The germline V and J ends were trimmed by 3 bases and 3 bases, with 9 bases remaining between them. Germline CDR1 reads GTSNPN; CDR2 reads SVGIG (reference sequence). This CDR3 contains 12 residues. The CDR3 sequence: CAWSPDSYEQYF. The CDR3 DNA sequence: TGTGCCTGGAGCCCCGACAGCTACGAGCAGTACTTC. Full variable domain (missing parts from reference TRBV30 and TRBJ2-7): SQTIHQWPATLVQPVGSPLSLECTVEGTSNPNLYWYRQAAGRGLQLLFYSVGIGQISSEVPQNLSASRPQDRQFILSSKKLLLSDSGFYLCAWSPDSYEQYFGPGTRLTVT.

This clone was recorded only once. This chain joins TRBV2 and TRBJ1-5; tentative D call: TRBD1 (6 bases). The ends were cut back, 4 bases at V and 2 bases at J, with 15 bases in the middle. The V gene's germline CDR1 is SNHLY and CDR2 FYNNEI. The CDR3 runs 16 residues. The CDR3 sequence: CASSGRSGVGNQPQHF. DNA of the CDR3: TGTGCCAGCAGTGGGCGTTCAGGGGTGGGCAATCAGCCCCAGCATTTT.

The gene calls are TRBV2 and TRBJ1-1; D unresolved. Trimming removed 7 bases from V and 4 bases from J, with 13 bases in between. Germline CDR1 and CDR2: SNHLY and FYNNEI. This CDR3 contains 13 residues. CDR3 sequence reads: CASISRRSTEAFF. The DNA for the CDR3 is TGTGCCAGCATTAGCAGGAGGAGCACTGAAGCTTTCTTT.

This clone was observed once. The J gene is TRBJ1-2, the V gene TRBV14; no clear D. V lost 1 base and J 4 bases, leaving 7 bases between the germline ends. In germline, CDR1 is SGHDN, CDR2 FVKESK. The length of the CDR3 is 13 residues. This CDR3 is CASSQGRLYGYTF. CDR3 DNA sequence: TGTGCCAGCAGCCAAGGCAGACTCTATGGCTACACCTTC. Filled out from reference TRBV14 and TRBJ1-2, the complete variable domain reads EAGVTQFPSHSVIEKGQTVTLRCDPISGHDNLYWYRRVMGKEIKFLLHFVKESKQDESGMPNNRFLAERTGGTYSTLKVQPAELEDSGVYFCASSQGRLYGYTFGSGTRLTVV.

The chain combines TRBV10-3 with TRBJ2-7; 11 nucleotides line up with TRBD2. Germline loops: CDR1 ENHRY, CDR2 SYGVKD. After removal of 0 bases from V and 5 bases from J, the junction contained 6 bases not matched to a gene. This CDR3 has 16 amino acids. Here the CDR3 DNA reads TGTGCCATCAGTGAGTCGGCTAGCGGGGGGTACAACGAGCAGTACTTC. Translating it yields CAISESASGGYNEQYF.

J is TRBJ2-1 and V is TRBV5-4; 11 bases line up with TRBD1. Per germline, CDR1 SGHNT and CDR2 YYREEE (reference sequence). After removal of 4 bases from V and 15 bases from J, the junction contained 6 bases not matched to a gene. The CDR3 loop spans 12 amino acids. The CDR3 protein is CASSPTGTGGFF. CDR3 DNA sequence: TGTGCCAGCAGCCCCACCGGGACAGGGGGGTTCTTC. The full variable domain, its missing parts supplied by reference TRBV5-4 and TRBJ2-1, is ETGVTQSPTHLIKTRGQQVTLRCSSQSGHNTVSWYQQALGQGPQFIFQYYREEENGRGNFPPRFSGLQFPNYSSELNVNALELDDSALYLCASSPTGTGGFFGPGTRLTVL.

This clone turned up a few times. This chain connects TRBV5-1 to TRBJ1-6; 8 bases match TRBD1. CDR1 and CDR2 from the germline V gene are SGHRS and YFSETQ. With 7 bases clipped from V and 8 bases from J, the junction kept 8 bases outside the gene matches. This CDR3 region has 14 residues. The CDR3 sequence is CASGGTGGDSPLHF. The CDR3 coding sequence is TGCGCCAGCGGCGGGACAGGCGGCGATTCACCCCTCCACTTT.

This clone was picked up one time. The rearrangement uses TRBV7-9 and TRBJ1-6; D not resolved. Trimming stripped 1 base from V and 8 bases from J, with 21 bases between. Germline assignment: CDR1 SEHNR and CDR2 FQNEAQ (reference sequence). The CDR3 spans 18 residues. The CDR3 sequence: CASSLVRGYGFGHSPLHF. CDR3 coding DNA: TGTGCCAGCAGCTTAGTCCGGGGTTATGGGTTCGGCCATTCACCCCTCCACTTT.

DNA for the CDR3: TGTGCCAGCAGTACCCGGAGGGGTGAAAATGAAAAACTGTTTTTT. Its protein is CASSTRRGENEKLFF. V and J are TRBV28 and TRBJ1-4, with a possible D match to TRBD1 (5 bases). This CDR3 is 15 amino acids long. Germline V gene sequence: CDR1 MDHEN, CDR2 SYDVKM. V lost 5 bases to trimming and J lost 5 bases, with 15 bases between them.

This chain connects TRBV14 to TRBJ2-1; D gene ambiguous. CDR1 is SGHDN and CDR2 is FVKESK in the germline V gene. The CDR3 is made up of 13 amino acids. V lost 0 bases and J lost 7, with 7 bases in between. The CDR3 protein is CASSQDSGNEQFF. CDR3 DNA sequence: TGTGCCAGCAGCCAAGACTCCGGGAATGAGCAGTTCTTC.

This chain joins TRBV5-1 and TRBJ2-2; 9 nucleotides line up with TRBD2. Per germline, CDR1 SGHRS and CDR2 YFSETQ. The CDR3 covers 15 residues. With V trimmed by 10 bases and J by 2 bases, 9 bases remained unmatched. The CDR3 loop is CASGAGGTNTGELFF. Here the CDR3 DNA reads TGCGCCTCGGGAGCGGGGGGAACAAACACCGGGGAGCTGTTTTTT.

J is TRBJ1-5 and V is TRBV7-9; 7 positions agree with TRBD1. Germline V gene data show CDR1 as SEHNR and CDR2 as FQNEAQ (reference sequence). This CDR3 is 15 amino acids long. V lost 8 bases, J lost 1 base, and 8 bases stayed unmatched. The CDR3 reads CASGGQDLSNQPQHF. The CDR3 region has the DNA TGTGCCAGCGGAGGACAGGATCTGAGCAATCAGCCCCAGCATTTT.